The present T cell receptor (beta chain) was sequenced within a study of vaccination and CD4 T cells after COVID-19. About the study: Overlapping spike peptides of SARS-CoV-2, HCoV-NL63, HCoV-OC43 and HCoV-229E stimulated the cells.

Sequencing of the DNA from cultured CD4+ T cells was carried out with the Oncomine TCR Beta short-read assay. After culture, CD4+ T cells served as the source for genomic DNA extraction. TCRdb ran MiXCR on the PCR reads and lists one entry per CDR3 protein. This table holds some 18,000 distinct CDR3 sequences, 40% to 60% found once. V lost 0 bases and J 1 base, leaving 6 bases between the germline ends. The CDR3 is 14 amino acids. Germline V gene lookup returns CDR1 SGHRS and CDR2 YFSETQ. In its sample, this clonotype was seen a few times. As yet, its antigen is unknown. Indicated treatment: approximately nine-day PBMC culture with coronavirus spike peptide pools or control peptides (ViraFEST assay).

Specimen: CD4+ T cells from blood, cultured in vitro, collected before SARS-CoV-2 vaccination. The sequence derives from a human donor who had recovered from COVID-19. The rearrangement uses TRBV5-1 and TRBJ2-3; D unresolved. The CDR3 nucleotides read TGCGCCAGCAGCTTGGCCCGGGGCACAGATACGCAGTATTTT. Encoded protein: CASSLARGTDTQYF.